The clone carrying this TCR beta chain was recorded once. Treatment-naive patients with stable or active relapsing-remitting disease served as multiple sclerosis controls. The sample is drawn from a study of CD8 T cells in Susac syndrome. RNA totalling 0.5 to 1 ug underwent reverse transcription with random hexamers. TCR beta CDR3 was amplified by immunoSEQ covering 54 Vbeta and 13 Jbeta. TCRdb ran MiXCR on the immunoSEQ multiplex PCR reads and lists one entry per CDR3 protein. Of 200,000 to 250,000 distinct CDR3 sequences in the sample, 95% were seen once. Germline loops: CDR1 DFQATT, CDR2 SNEGSKA (reference sequence). CDR3 length: 12 residues. J lost 5 bases, V lost 8 bases, and 7 bases had no gene match.

This chain links TRBV20-1 with TRBJ2-5; 8 bases fit TRBD2. The source is a human donor with multiple sclerosis. Sequenced input: CD4+ T cells from PBMCs. For the CDR3, the DNA is TGCAGTCATAGTCGGGGGGGCGAGACCCAGTACTTC. It is translated as CSHSRGGETQYF.